This T cell receptor beta chain comes out of a study of T cell responses to AZD1222 COVID-19 vaccine. Study at large: The analysis combined second doses at about 4 or about 12 weeks. The study, taken as a whole, reports: Regions 160-218 and 743-854 held dominance among vaccine-associated CD4 TCRs, which spanned spike. The sample set comprised mostly white British donors with more females, and clonal diversity was possibly underestimated. Two AZD1222 administrations were followed by greater Spike-specific TCR breadth and depth.

V lost 8 bases, J lost 0 bases, and 16 bases stayed unmatched. The CDR3 runs 19 residues. Germline V gives CDR1 SEHNR, CDR2 FQNEAQ (reference sequence). With respect to this clone: No antigen is known for it.

Profiled with immunoSEQ multiplex PCR; TCRdb holds only in-frame clones, not every one. The table shows around 140,000 clones, with approximately 91% occurring only once. The sequence was collected from an adult in good health. V usage is TRBV7-9 and J usage is TRBJ2-2; the match to TRBD1 covers 9 bases. This sample comprised peripheral blood, obtained on day 0 of AZD1222 vaccination. The CDR3 here is CASPDRGTHRGTNTGELFF. The CDR3 DNA reads TGTGCCAGCCCAGACAGGGGGACACATCGGGGCACGAACACCGGGGAGCTGTTTTTT.